This is a list of T cell receptor beta chains from one sample in a study of T cell responses to AZD1222 COVID-19 vaccine. Sequencing used immunoSEQ multiplex PCR; TCRdb keeps in-frame clones, though not all of them. Among about 130,000 clones listed, around 87% were seen once. The specimen comprised peripheral blood, sampled on day 0 of AZD1222 vaccination. All receptors come from an adult in good health. CDR3s include the opening cysteine and the closing phenylalanine or tryptophan. Fields, in order: J gene, V gene, clone size, D gene, CDR3 protein, CDR3 DNA. D genes are given only for firm matches. Clone size is shown for a subset of rows, as once, few, many or a class of expanded clone.

>TRBJ2-1|TRBV7-6|NA|NA
CASSPQVGPYNEQFF
TGTGCCAGCAGCCCACAAGTAGGCCCCTACAATGAGCAGTTCTTC
>TRBJ2-1|TRBV15|NA|TRBD2
CATSRTSSNEQFF
TGTGCCACCAGCAGGACTAGCAGCAATGAGCAGTTCTTC
>TRBJ1-2|TRBV7-9|NA|TRBD1
CASSPPGGQGATGYTF
TGTGCCAGCAGCCCCCCAGGGGGGCAGGGGGCCACTGGCTACACCTTC
>TRBJ2-1|TRBV16|NA|NA
CASSSTGENEQFF
TGTGCCAGCAGTTCGACAGGTGAGAATGAGCAGTTCTTC
>TRBJ2-7|TRBV28|NA|NA
CASSSPGLEGRYEQYF
TGTGCCAGCAGTTCCCCTGGGCTCGAAGGGAGGTACGAGCAGTACTTC
>TRBJ2-1|TRBV19|NA|TRBD2
CASSTLAGGLAEQFF
TGTGCCAGTAGTACACTAGCGGGAGGGCTCGCTGAGCAGTTCTTC
>TRBJ1-4|TRBV5-5|NA|NA
CASHPKNNEKLFF
TGTGCCAGCCACCCGAAAAATAATGAAAAACTGTTTTTT
>TRBJ2-1|TRBV9|NA|TRBD2
CASSGSGGAYNEQFF
TGTGCCAGCAGCGGTAGCGGGGGGGCCTACAATGAGCAGTTCTTC
>TRBJ1-1|TRBV19|NA|NA
CASRWAVNTEAFF
TGTGCCAGTAGGTGGGCCGTAAACACTGAAGCTTTCTTT
>TRBJ2-2|TRBV19|NA|NA
CASWDWGTGELFF
TGTGCCAGTTGGGACTGGGGCACCGGGGAGCTGTTTTTT
>TRBJ2-7|TRBV2|NA|NA
CASSEFGSYEQYF
TGTGCCAGCAGTGAGTTCGGTTCCTACGAGCAGTACTTC
>TRBJ1-2|TRBV3-1/TRBV3-2|NA|NA
CASSRVPANYGYTF
TGTGCCAGCAGCCGGGTCCCAGCTAACTATGGCTACACCTTC
>TRBJ2-7|TRBV29-1|NA|NA
CSVGGTLYEQYF
TGCAGCGTTGGCGGGACACTTTACGAGCAGTACTTC
>TRBJ2-5|TRBV5-4|NA|TRBD1
CASSLTPGGGETQYF
TGTGCCAGCAGCTTGACGCCAGGGGGCGGGGAGACCCAGTACTTC
>TRBJ2-3|TRBV5-4|NA|NA
CASSLGSRDEGHTQYF
TGTGCCAGCAGCTTGGGATCGCGGGACGAAGGCCATACGCAGTATTTT
>TRBJ1-1|TRBV5-1|few|NA
CASSPGRLLNTEAFF
TGCGCCAGCAGCCCAGGACGGCTACTAAACACTGAAGCTTTCTTT
>TRBJ2-3|TRBV7-2|NA|TRBD2
CASSSGTSRTDTQYF
TGTGCCAGCAGCTCCGGGACTAGCAGGACAGATACGCAGTATTTT
>TRBJ1-4|TRBV21-1|NA|NA
CASSKVASATNEKLFF
TGTGCCAGCAGCAAAGTAGCGTCAGCAACTAATGAAAAACTGTTTTTT
>TRBJ2-7|TRBV19|NA|TRBD1
CATATGGGVEEQYF
TGTGCCACGGCTACAGGGGGCGGGGTAGAGGAGCAGTACTTC
>TRBJ1-1|TRBV6-1|NA|NA
CASSEGLGVVYGSTEAFF
TGTGCCAGCAGTGAAGGGTTGGGGGTGGTGTATGGGTCGACTGAAGCTTTCTTT
>TRBJ1-2|TRBV7-2|NA|TRBD1
CASSPGQGRWGYTF
TGTGCCAGCAGCCCTGGACAGGGGCGATGGGGCTACACCTTC
>TRBJ2-1|TRBV11-2|NA|NA
CASSLRIPNEQFF
TGTGCCAGCAGCTTAAGAATCCCCAATGAGCAGTTCTTC
>TRBJ1-5|TRBV7-9|NA|NA
CASRRDTDNQPQHF
TGTGCCAGCCGCCGGGACACCGACAATCAGCCCCAGCATTTT
>TRBJ1-5|TRBV19|NA|NA
CASSAVRYSNQPQHF
TGTGCCAGTAGTGCCGTCCGATATAGCAATCAGCCCCAGCATTTT
>TRBJ2-1|TRBV7-2|NA|NA
CASSLAFSAEQFF
TGTGCCAGCAGCTTAGCCTTTAGCGCTGAGCAGTTCTTC
>TRBJ2-1|TRBV19|NA|NA
CASSTERTYNEQFF
TGTGCCAGTTCTACAGAAAGAACCTACAATGAGCAGTTCTTC
>TRBJ2-5|TRBV11-3|NA|NA
CASSPSRGQETQYF
TGTGCCAGCAGCCCTTCACGGGGGCAAGAGACCCAGTACTTC
>TRBJ2-7|TRBV30|NA|NA
CALGQVEYEQYF
TGTGCCTTGGGCCAGGTAGAATACGAGCAGTACTTC
>TRBJ2-1|TRBV12-5|NA|NA
CASGRIGSYNEQFF
TGTGCTAGTGGCAGAATCGGCTCCTACAATGAGCAGTTCTTC
>TRBJ1-1|TRBV28|NA|NA
CASSSTTRVGKAFF
TGTGCCAGCAGTTCTACGACAAGGGTGGGGAAAGCTTTCTTT
>TRBJ2-3|TRBV28|NA|TRBD1
CASSPGTGGIDTQYF
TGTGCCAGCAGTCCAGGGACAGGGGGCATAGATACGCAGTATTTT
>TRBJ2-7|TRBV7-2|NA|NA
CASSLAGLGVEQYF
TGTGCCAGCAGCTTAGCGGGGTTAGGGGTAGAGCAGTACTTC
>TRBJ2-7|TRBV6-2/TRBV6-3|few|TRBD1
CASSYPGQGLNEQYF
TGTGCCAGCAGTTACCCGGGACAGGGTCTAAACGAGCAGTACTTC
>TRBJ1-1|TRBV27|NA|NA
CASSLIGAPRSEAFF
TGTGCCAGCAGTTTAATCGGGGCTCCTCGGTCTGAAGCTTTCTTT
>TRBJ1-1|TRBV6-2/TRBV6-3|NA|NA
CASSNTGLYTEAFF
TGTGCCAGCAGCAACACAGGGCTCTACACTGAAGCTTTCTTT
>TRBJ1-1|TRBV12-3/TRBV12-4|NA|NA
CASRYNTEAFF
TGTGCCAGCAGATATAACACTGAAGCTTTCTTT
>TRBJ2-1|TRBV6-5|NA|TRBD1
CASRQTGGSYNEQFF
TGTGCCAGCAGACAAACAGGGGGCTCCTACAATGAGCAGTTCTTC
>TRBJ2-7|TRBV4-1|NA|TRBD1
CASSQNRGQWEQYF
TGCGCCAGCAGCCAGAACAGGGGACAATGGGAGCAGTACTTC
>TRBJ2-7|TRBV2|NA|NA
CASSDQGSSYEQYF
TGTGCCAGCAGTGACCAGGGTAGCTCCTACGAGCAGTACTTC